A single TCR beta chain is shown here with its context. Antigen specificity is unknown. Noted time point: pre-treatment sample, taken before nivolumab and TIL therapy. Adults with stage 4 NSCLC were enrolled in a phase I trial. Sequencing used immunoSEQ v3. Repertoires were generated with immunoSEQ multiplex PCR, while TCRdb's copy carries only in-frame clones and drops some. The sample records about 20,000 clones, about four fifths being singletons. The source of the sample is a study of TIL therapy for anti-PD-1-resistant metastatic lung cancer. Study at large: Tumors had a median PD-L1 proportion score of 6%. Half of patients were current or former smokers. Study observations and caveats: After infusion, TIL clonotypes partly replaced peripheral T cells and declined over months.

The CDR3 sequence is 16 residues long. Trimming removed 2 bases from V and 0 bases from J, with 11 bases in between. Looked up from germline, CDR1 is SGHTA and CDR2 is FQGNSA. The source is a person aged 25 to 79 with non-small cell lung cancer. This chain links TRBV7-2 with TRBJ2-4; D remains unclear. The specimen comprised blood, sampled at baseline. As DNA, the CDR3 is TGTGCCAGCAGCTTAACGGTAGGGCTAGCCAAAAACATTCAGTACTTC. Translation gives CASSLTVGLAKNIQYF.